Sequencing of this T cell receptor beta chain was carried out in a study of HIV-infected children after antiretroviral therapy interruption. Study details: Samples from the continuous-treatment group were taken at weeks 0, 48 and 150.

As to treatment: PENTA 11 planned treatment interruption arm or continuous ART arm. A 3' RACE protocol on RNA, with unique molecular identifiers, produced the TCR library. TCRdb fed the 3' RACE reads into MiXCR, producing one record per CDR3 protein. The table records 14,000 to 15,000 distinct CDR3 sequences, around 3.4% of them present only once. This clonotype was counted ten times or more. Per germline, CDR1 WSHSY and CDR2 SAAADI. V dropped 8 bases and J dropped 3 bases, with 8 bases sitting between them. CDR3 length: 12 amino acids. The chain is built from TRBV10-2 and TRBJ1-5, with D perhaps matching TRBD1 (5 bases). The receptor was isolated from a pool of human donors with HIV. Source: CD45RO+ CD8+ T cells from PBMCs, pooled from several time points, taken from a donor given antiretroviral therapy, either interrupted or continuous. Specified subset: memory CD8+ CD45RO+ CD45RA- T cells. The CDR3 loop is CASGTYNQPQHF. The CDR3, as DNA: TGCGCCAGCGGGACCTACAATCAGCCCCAGCATTTT.